This TCR beta chain appears in the sequencing data of a study of T cells after yellow fever vaccination. In making TCR cDNA, 5'RACE template switching added a universal primer site and UMIs to it. TCRdb used MiXCR to reprocess the 5' RACE reads, holding one entry per CDR3 protein. Of about 500,000 distinct CDR3 sequences in the sample, about a sixth were seen once. The study's findings and limits: Booster sampling recovered most clones from primary vaccination (roughly 97% CD4, roughly 88% CD8). FACS-sorted repertoires might harbor abundant contaminating clonotypes from the bulk population. The secondary response was weaker but peaked faster, day 5 versus 15.

Turning to this clonotype: Its antigen is not known.

Looked up from germline, CDR1 is DFQATT and CDR2 is SNEGSKA (reference sequence). This CDR3 contains 12 residues. This TCR derives from a young man who received the YFV17D yellow fever vaccine. This chain links TRBV20-1 with TRBJ2-7; 8 bases fit TRBD2. This material consisted of PBMCs, taken 4 to 6 days after the first yellow fever vaccination. The CDR3 loop reads CSAQAGAYEQYV. The CDR3 nucleotides are TGCAGCGCCCAAGCGGGGGCCTACGAGCAGTACGTC.